Presented here are 24 T cell receptor beta chains from one specimen sequenced in a study of OX40 agonist ivuxolimab in advanced cancers. Assay used: immunoSEQ multiplex PCR; TCRdb lists only in-frame clones, some missing. The sample includes some 60,000 clones, about 89% of them seen just once. Sample: CD4+ or CD8+ T cells sorted from blood, taken in a trial of the OX40 agonist ivuxolimab. The receptors stem from an adult with an advanced solid tumor such as melanoma, head and neck, liver or kidney cancer.

The chain combines TRBV28 with TRBJ2-5; D might be TRBD1 (6 bases). V shed 3 bases and J shed 5 bases, with 13 bases lying between them. The germline gives CDR1 MDHEN, CDR2 SYDVKM. The CDR3 is 14 amino acids. CDR3 DNA sequence: TGTGCCAGCAGTTTGGGCAGGGGATACGAGACCCAGTACTTC. Amino acids: CASSLGRGYETQYF.

V is TRBV4-3 and J is TRBJ2-7; TRBD2 is a possible D gene (6 bases). Germline V gene data show CDR1 as LGHNA and CDR2 as YSLEER. The CDR3 runs 15 residues. V lost 1 base to trimming and J lost 3 bases, with 13 bases between them. Here the CDR3 DNA reads TGCGCCAGCAGCCAAGTCCGGGCCGGGGGCTACGAGCAGTACTTC. Translated: CASSQVRAGGYEQYF.

The chain combines TRBV7-2 with TRBJ1-5; possible D gene TRBD1, 5 bases. CDR3 length: 14 amino acids. The V and J ends lost 5 bases and 6 bases respectively, with 14 bases between them. Germline V gene lookup returns CDR1 SGHTA and CDR2 FQGNSA. The CDR3 bases are TGTGCCAGCAGCAAAGAAAGGGGAGTTCAGCCCCAGCATTTT. It specifies CASSKERGVQPQHF.

V gene TRBV28 combines with J gene TRBJ1-4; 9 bases are shared with TRBD1. The CDR3 spans 16 residues. Per germline, CDR1 MDHEN and CDR2 SYDVKM. J was trimmed by 5 bases and V by 2 bases; bases with no gene match: 6. The CDR3, as DNA: TGTGCCAGCAGTTTACCCCGCGGGACAGGGAATGAAAAACTGTTTTTT. It codes for CASSLPRGTGNEKLFF.

V is TRBV19 and J is TRBJ2-7; the D call may be TRBD1 or TRBD2 (6 bases each). CDR3 size: 13 residues. Deletions cut 3 bases from V and 2 bases from J, with 8 bases between. Germline V CDR1 and CDR2: LNHDA, SQIVND (reference sequence). CDR3 nucleotide sequence: TGTGCCAGTAGTATGGGGGGCGCCTACGAGCAGTACTTC. Translated, it gives CASSMGGAYEQYF.

This chain connects TRBV7-3 to TRBJ2-7, with a tentative D call TRBD1 (6 bases). CDR1 SGHTA and CDR2 FQGTGA come from the germline V gene. The CDR3 spans 17 residues. DNA for the CDR3: TGTGACCTGGGGGTTAAAACCCGGGACAAAATCTCCTACGAGCAGTACTTC. It is translated as CDLGVKTRDKISYEQYF.

V usage is TRBV5-5 and J usage is TRBJ2-3; no definite D call. Germline-derived CDR1 and CDR2 are SGHKS and YYEKEE (reference sequence). With 5 bases removed from V and 6 bases from J, the gap between germline ends came to 13 bases. The CDR3 extends over 13 amino acids. The CDR3 DNA reads TGTGCCAGCAGTTCAGGAATTGAGGATACGCAGTATTTT. It yields the protein CASSSGIEDTQYF. The complete variable domain, with remaining parts taken from reference TRBV5-5 and TRBJ2-3, reads DAGVTQSPTHLIKTRGQQVTLRCSPISGHKSVSWYQQVLGQGPQFIFQYYEKEERGRGNFPDRFSARQFPNYSSELNVNALLLGDSALYLCASSSGIEDTQYFGPGTRLTVL.

Only a few counts were recorded for this clone. V usage is TRBV29-1 and J usage is TRBJ1-1; D gene uncertain. The germline CDR1 and CDR2 sequences are SQVTM and ANQGSEA. CDR3 size: 13 residues. Trimming removed 2 bases at V and 2 bases at J, with 9 bases between. CDR3 in amino acids: CSVESIINTEAFF. The CDR3 DNA sequence: TGCAGCGTTGAATCCATTATCAACACTGAAGCTTTCTTT.

This clone was recorded once. The gene calls are TRBV27 and TRBJ2-7; 15 nucleotides match TRBD2. The J segment lost 12 bases and the V segment lost 5 bases, leaving 8 bases of the junction unmatched. The CDR3 consists of 14 residues. CDR1 MNHEY and CDR2 SMNVEV come from the germline V gene (reference sequence). The CDR3, as DNA: TGTGCCAGCAGTCTTGGACTAGCGGGAGGGCCACGGTACTTC. Encoded protein: CASSLGLAGGPRYF.

The chain links TRBV5-1 to TRBJ2-7; a possible D gene is TRBD2 (6 bases). V lost 4 bases and J 6 bases, leaving 17 bases between the germline ends. CDR1 SGHRS and CDR2 YFSETQ come from the germline V gene. The CDR3 length is 14 residues. CDR3 nucleotide sequence: TGCGCCAGCAGCCTGGACTCTACCGGGGGCGAGCAGTACTTC. Protein product: CASSLDSTGGEQYF. The entire variable domain, with the rest obtained from reference TRBV5-1 and TRBJ2-7, is as follows: KAGVTQTPRYLIKTRGQQVTLSCSPISGHRSVSWYQQTPGQGLQFLFEYFSETQRNKGNFPGRFSGRQFSNSRSEMNVSTLELGDSALYLCASSLDSTGGEQYFGPGTRLTVT.

The CDR3 nucleotides are TGCGCCAGCAGCTCGGGACTCCTGACCAAAAACATTCAGTACTTC. It encodes CASSSGLLTKNIQYF. The chain combines TRBV5-1 with TRBJ2-4; possible D gene TRBD2, 6 bases. The CDR3 totals 15 residues. Trimming removed 3 bases at V and 2 bases at J, with 12 bases between. CDR1 and CDR2 (germline): SGHRS, YFSETQ.

The table lists this clone with a few counts. V and J are TRBV11-2 and TRBJ2-7; 11 bases match TRBD2. This CDR3 contains 15 residues. The V segment lost 1 base and the J segment 4 bases; nucleotides outside the gene matches: 3. CDR1 and CDR2 (germline): SGHAT, FQNNGV. CDR3 loop: CASSLGLAGGYEQYF. The CDR3 DNA sequence: TGTGCCAGCAGCTTAGGGCTAGCGGGAGGTTACGAGCAGTACTTC.

The V gene is TRBV28, the J gene TRBJ2-1; 9 bases map to TRBD1. Germline values: CDR1 MDHEN, CDR2 SYDVKM. CDR3 length equals 15 residues. The junction had 9 bases not matched to a gene; V was cut back by 8 bases and J by 4 bases. The CDR3 is CASLHGTGTYNEQFF. CDR3 DNA sequence: TGTGCCAGCCTTCACGGGACAGGGACTTACAATGAGCAGTTCTTC. The variable domain in full, with the rest retrieved from reference TRBV28 and TRBJ2-1, is DVKVTQSSRYLVKRTGEKVFLECVQDMDHENMFWYRQDPGLGLRLIYFSYDVKMKEKGDIPEGYSVSREKKERFSLILESASTNQTSMYLCASLHGTGTYNEQFFGPGTRLTVL.

The CDR3 DNA reads TGCGCCAGCAGCTTGTGGCAGAGAGACACTGAAGCTTTCTTT. Translated: CASSLWQRDTEAFF. This rearrangement joins TRBV5-1 to TRBJ1-1; D call uncertain. V lost 1 base, J lost 3 bases, and 10 bases lay in between. Per the germline V gene, CDR1 is SGHRS and CDR2 is YFSETQ. There are 14 residues in the CDR3.

The gene calls are TRBV11-2 and TRBJ2-7; D ambiguous. This CDR3 region has 12 residues. Germline V lookup: CDR1 SGHAT, CDR2 FQNNGV. V was trimmed by 7 bases and J by 6 bases, leaving 13 bases between them. The CDR3 nucleotides are TGTGCCAGCACCCTCTCGGCGTCCGAGCAGTACTTC. This encodes CASTLSASEQYF.

The gene calls are TRBV19 and TRBJ1-1; D unclear. Germline CDR1 LNHDA, CDR2 SQIVND (reference sequence). V was pared by 7 bases and J by 3 bases, with 18 bases between. The CDR3 totals 15 residues. The CDR3 protein is CASTPRGGWDTEAFF. The CDR3 bases are TGTGCCAGTACCCCCCGGGGAGGTTGGGACACTGAAGCTTTCTTT.

The chain employs TRBV7-8 and TRBJ2-5, with a tentative D call TRBD2 (5 bases). Trimming took 5 bases from V and 2 from J, leaving 9 bases between them. Germline assignment: CDR1 SGHVS and CDR2 FQNEAQ. This CDR3 contains 13 residues. CDR3: CASSVTRQETQYF. The CDR3 DNA is TGTGCCAGCAGCGTAACTAGACAAGAGACCCAGTACTTC.

This sequence joins TRBV7-2 and TRBJ2-5; 9 bases match TRBD1. The CDR3 totals 15 residues. The V gene's germline CDR1 is SGHTA and CDR2 FQGNSA. The V segment lost 5 bases and the J segment 2 bases; nucleotides outside the gene matches: 6. The CDR3 region is CASSLAGTGQETQYF. As DNA, the CDR3 is TGTGCCAGCAGCCTGGCCGGGACAGGGCAAGAGACCCAGTACTTC.

This sequence joins TRBV7-2 and TRBJ2-2, with TRBD2 matching 14 bases. Germline-derived CDR1 and CDR2 are SGHTA and FQGNSA. Trimming took 3 bases from V and 4 from J; bases not matched to a gene: 7. The CDR3 runs 18 residues. The CDR3 region is CASSLGLAGARGTGELFF. CDR3 bases: TGTGCCAGCAGCTTGGGACTAGCGGGAGCCCGGGGCACCGGGGAGCTGTTTTTT.

The rearrangement uses TRBV27 and TRBJ1-5; 9 positions agree with TRBD1. Trimming removed 5 bases from V and 2 bases from J; junction bases left unmatched: 4. This CDR3 has 15 residues. Germline V gene data show CDR1 as MNHEY and CDR2 as SMNVEV (reference sequence). CDR3 protein: CASSGTGWGNQPQHF. The CDR3 region has the DNA TGTGCCAGCAGTGGGACAGGGTGGGGCAATCAGCCCCAGCATTTT.

This clone was counted a few times. The chain links TRBV29-1 to TRBJ2-3, with D possibly matching TRBD2 (7 bases). The CDR3 is made up of 13 amino acids. Germline V lookup: CDR1 SQVTM, CDR2 ANQGSEA. The germline V and J ends were trimmed by 4 bases and 4 bases, with 12 bases remaining between them. DNA of the CDR3: TGCAGCGTTGTCGGGGGGCTGGCAGATACGCAGTATTTT. Translating it yields CSVVGGLADTQYF.

In its sample, this clone was seen a few times. This chain joins TRBV7-3 and TRBJ2-1; the D gene is possibly TRBD1 (6 bases). The CDR3 is 15 residues long. With 6 bases removed from V and 6 bases from J, the gap between germline ends came to 18 bases. Germline CDR1 and CDR2: SGHTA and FQGTGA. CDR3 bases: TGTGCCAGCAGTTCCCCATACAGGGACGGCAATGAGCAGTTCTTC. Protein: CASSSPYRDGNEQFF.

The V gene is TRBV9, the J gene TRBJ2-1, with TRBD1 matching over 11 bases. V was clipped by 0 bases and J by 8 bases; unmatched bases: 7. The CDR3 extends over 16 amino acids. Germline V lookup: CDR1 SGDLS, CDR2 YYNGEE. In DNA, the CDR3 is TGTGCCAGCAGCGTAGAAGCATTGGGACAGGGGGATGAGCAGTTCTTC. It encodes CASSVEALGQGDEQFF.

CDR3 nucleotide sequence: TGTGCCACTGCGCCGGCGCCGGGCTCAACCGGGGAGCTGTTTTTT. Translation gives CATAPAPGSTGELFF. The chain recombines TRBV5-6 with TRBJ2-2; no clear D gene. The CDR3 runs to 15 residues. CDR1 and CDR2 (germline): SGHDT, YYEEEE. The V and J ends lost 9 bases and 5 bases respectively, with 20 bases between them.